This T cell receptor beta chain emerged from a study of T-cell reconstitution after alpha-beta-depleted transplantation in children. Molecular barcoding with unique molecular identifiers was used for the TCRbeta library. MiXCR, run by TCRdb on the PCR reads, gives a single entry per CDR3 protein. Among 440,000 or so distinct CDR3 sequences, about 45% were seen once, and the ten largest hold under 30%. V lost 1 base, J lost 7 bases, and 5 bases lay in between. Germline loops: CDR1 SGHVS, CDR2 FQNEAQ. The CDR3 covers 11 residues. This clonotype was seen ten or more times. This rearrangement joins TRBV7-8 to TRBJ2-7; D gene unclear. This TCR came from a girl aged 2 to 9 with aplastic anemia, due to receive a stem cell transplant. Sequences were derived from PBMCs, sampled before TCRalphabeta/CD19-depleted stem cell transplant. This CDR3 reads CASSLETEQYF. The CDR3 DNA reads TGTGCCAGCAGCTTAGAGACGGAGCAGTACTTC.